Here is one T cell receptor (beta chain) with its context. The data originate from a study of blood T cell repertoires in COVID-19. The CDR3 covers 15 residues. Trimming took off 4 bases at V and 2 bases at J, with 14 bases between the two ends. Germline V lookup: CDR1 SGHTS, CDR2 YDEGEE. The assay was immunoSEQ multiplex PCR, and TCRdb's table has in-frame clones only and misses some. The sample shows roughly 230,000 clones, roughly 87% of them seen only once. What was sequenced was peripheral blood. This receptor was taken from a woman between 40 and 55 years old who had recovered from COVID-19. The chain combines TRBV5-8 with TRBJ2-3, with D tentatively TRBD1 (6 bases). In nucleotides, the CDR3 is TGTGCCAGCAGCCGGCAGGGGCGCCCCACAGATACGCAGTATTTT. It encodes CASSRQGRPTDTQYF.